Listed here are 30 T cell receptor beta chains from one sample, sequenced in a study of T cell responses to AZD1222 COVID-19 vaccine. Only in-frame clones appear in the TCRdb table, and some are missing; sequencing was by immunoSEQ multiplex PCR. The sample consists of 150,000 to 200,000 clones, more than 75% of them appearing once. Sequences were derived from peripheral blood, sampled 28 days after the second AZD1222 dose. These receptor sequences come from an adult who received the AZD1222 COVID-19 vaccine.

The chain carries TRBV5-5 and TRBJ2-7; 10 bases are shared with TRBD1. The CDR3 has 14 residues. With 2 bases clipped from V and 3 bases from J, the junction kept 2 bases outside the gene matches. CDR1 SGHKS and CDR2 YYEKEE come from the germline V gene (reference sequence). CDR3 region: CASSFRDRGYEQYF. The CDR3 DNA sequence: TGTGCCAGCAGCTTCCGGGACAGGGGCTACGAGCAGTACTTC.

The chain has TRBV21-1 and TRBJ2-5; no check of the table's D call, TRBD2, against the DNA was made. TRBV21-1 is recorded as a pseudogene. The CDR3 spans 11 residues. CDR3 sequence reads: CAVVSGETQYF. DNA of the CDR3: TGTGCCGTCGTCTCGGGGGAGACCCAGTACTTC.

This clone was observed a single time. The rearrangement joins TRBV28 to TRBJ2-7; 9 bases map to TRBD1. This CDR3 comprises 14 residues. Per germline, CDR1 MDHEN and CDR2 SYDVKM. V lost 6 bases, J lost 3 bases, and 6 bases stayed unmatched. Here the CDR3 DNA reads TGTGCCAGCAGGGGACAGGGAAGTTACTACGAGCAGTACTTC. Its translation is CASRGQGSYYEQYF.

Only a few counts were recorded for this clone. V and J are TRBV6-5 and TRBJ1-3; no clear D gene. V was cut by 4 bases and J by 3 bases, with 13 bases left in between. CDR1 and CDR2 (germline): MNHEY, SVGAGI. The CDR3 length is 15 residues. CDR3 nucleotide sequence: TGTGCCAGCAGTTCCACCCCGTTCGGTGGAAACACCATATATTTT. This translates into CASSSTPFGGNTIYF.

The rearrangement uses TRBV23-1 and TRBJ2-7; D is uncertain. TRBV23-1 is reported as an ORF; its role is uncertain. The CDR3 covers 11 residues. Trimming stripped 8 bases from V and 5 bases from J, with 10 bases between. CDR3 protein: CASRGPHEQYF. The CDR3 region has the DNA TGCGCCAGCCGTGGCCCTCACGAGCAGTACTTC.

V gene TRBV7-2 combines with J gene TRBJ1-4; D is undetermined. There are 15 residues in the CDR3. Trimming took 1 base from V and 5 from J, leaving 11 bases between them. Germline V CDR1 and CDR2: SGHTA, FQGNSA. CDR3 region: CASSLGERPNEKLFF. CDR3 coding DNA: TGTGCCAGCAGCTTAGGGGAACGGCCGAATGAAAAACTGTTTTTT.

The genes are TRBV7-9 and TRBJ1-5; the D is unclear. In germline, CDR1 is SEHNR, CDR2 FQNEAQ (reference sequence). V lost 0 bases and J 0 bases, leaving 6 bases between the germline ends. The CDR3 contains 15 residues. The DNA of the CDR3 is TGTGCCAGCAGCTTAGCAGGAGTTAGCAATCAGCCCCAGCATTTT. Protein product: CASSLAGVSNQPQHF.

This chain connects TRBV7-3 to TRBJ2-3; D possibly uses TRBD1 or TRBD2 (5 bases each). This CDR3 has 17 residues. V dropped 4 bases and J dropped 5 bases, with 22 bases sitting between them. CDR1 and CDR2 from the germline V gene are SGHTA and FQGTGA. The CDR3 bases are TGTGCCAGCAGCTCAAACGGGGCGGGTGAGGGTGTAGATACGCAGTATTTT. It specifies CASSSNGAGEGVDTQYF. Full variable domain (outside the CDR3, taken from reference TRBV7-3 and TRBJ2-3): GAGVSQTPSNKVTEKGKYVELRCDPISGHTALYWYRQSLGQGPEFLIYFQGTGAADDSGLPNDRFFAVRPEGSVSTLKIQRTERGDSAVYLCASSSNGAGEGVDTQYFGPGTRLTVL.

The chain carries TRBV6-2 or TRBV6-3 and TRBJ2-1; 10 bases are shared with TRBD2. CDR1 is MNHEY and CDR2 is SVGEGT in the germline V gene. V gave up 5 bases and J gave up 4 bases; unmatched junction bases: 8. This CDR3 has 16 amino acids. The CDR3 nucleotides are TGTGCCAGCAGTGATGCAACTAGCGGGACATACAATGAGCAGTTCTTC. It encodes CASSDATSGTYNEQFF.

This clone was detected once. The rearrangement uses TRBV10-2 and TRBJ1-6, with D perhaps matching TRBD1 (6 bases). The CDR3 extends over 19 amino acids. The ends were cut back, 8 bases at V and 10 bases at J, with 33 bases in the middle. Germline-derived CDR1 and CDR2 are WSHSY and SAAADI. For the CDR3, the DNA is TGCGCCAGCTCCCCCAGCGCGGGGGGGCCTTGGCCCCCTTTATCACCCCTCCACTTT. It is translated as CASSPSAGGPWPPLSPLHF.

This chain's CDR3 is CASSHINEQYF. In DNA form, the CDR3 reads TGTGCCAGCAGTCATATAAACGAGCAGTACTTC. V gene TRBV6-2 or TRBV6-3 combines with J gene TRBJ2-7, with D unclear. The CDR3 totals 11 residues. The germline CDR1 and CDR2 sequences are MNHEY and SVGEGT. The V gene lost 5 bases and the J gene lost 5 bases, with 7 bases spanning the gap.

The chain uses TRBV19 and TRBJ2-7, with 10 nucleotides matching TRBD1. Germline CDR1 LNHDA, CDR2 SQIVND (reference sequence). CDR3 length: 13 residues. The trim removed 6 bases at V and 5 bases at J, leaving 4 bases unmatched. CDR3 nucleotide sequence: TGTGCCAGTAGAGAGACAGGGGGCCACGAGCAGTACTTC. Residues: CASRETGGHEQYF.

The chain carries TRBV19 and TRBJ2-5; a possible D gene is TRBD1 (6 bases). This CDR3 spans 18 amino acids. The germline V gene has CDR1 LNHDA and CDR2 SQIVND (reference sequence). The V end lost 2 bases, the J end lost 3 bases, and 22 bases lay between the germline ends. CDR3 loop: CASSIWGQRVWGEETQYF. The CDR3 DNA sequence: TGTGCCAGTAGTATATGGGGGCAGAGGGTTTGGGGTGAAGAGACCCAGTACTTC. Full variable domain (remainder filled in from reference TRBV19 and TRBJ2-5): DGGITQSPKYLFRKEGQNVTLSCEQNLNHDAMYWYRQDPGQGLRLIYYSQIVNDFQKGDIAEGYSVSREKKESFPLTVTSAQKNPTAFYLCASSIWGQRVWGEETQYFGPGTRLLVL.

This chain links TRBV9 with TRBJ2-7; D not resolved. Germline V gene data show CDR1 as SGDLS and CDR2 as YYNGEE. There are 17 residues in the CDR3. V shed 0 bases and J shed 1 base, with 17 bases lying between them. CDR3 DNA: TGTGCCAGCAGCGTAGGGGCAGCAACCACCGGGTCCTACGAGCAGTACTTC. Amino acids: CASSVGAATTGSYEQYF. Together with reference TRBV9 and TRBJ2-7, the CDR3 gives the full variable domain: DSGVTQTPKHLITATGQRVTLRCSPRSGDLSVYWYQQSLDQGLQFLIQYYNGEERAKGNILERFSAQQFPDLHSELNLSSLELGDSALYFCASSVGAATTGSYEQYFGPGTRLTVT.

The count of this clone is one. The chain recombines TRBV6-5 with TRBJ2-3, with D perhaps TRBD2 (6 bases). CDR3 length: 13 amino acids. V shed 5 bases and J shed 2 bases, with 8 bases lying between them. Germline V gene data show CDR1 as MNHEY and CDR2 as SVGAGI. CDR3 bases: TGTGCCAGCAGTCGGGACTTCACAGATACGCAGTATTTT. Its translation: CASSRDFTDTQYF.

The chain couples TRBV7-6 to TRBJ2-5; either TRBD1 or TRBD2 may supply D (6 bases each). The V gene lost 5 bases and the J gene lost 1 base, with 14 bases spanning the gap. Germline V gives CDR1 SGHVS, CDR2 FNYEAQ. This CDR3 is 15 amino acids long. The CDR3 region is CASSQNPGAQETQYF. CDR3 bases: TGTGCCAGCAGCCAAAACCCGGGGGCCCAAGAGACCCAGTACTTC.

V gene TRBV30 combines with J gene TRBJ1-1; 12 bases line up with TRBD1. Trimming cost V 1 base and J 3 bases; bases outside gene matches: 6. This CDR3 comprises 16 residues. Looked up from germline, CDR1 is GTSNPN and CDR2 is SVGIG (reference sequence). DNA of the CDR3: TGTGCCTGGAGTGCGTCCGGGACAGGGGGCGACACTGAAGCTTTCTTT. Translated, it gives CAWSASGTGGDTEAFF.

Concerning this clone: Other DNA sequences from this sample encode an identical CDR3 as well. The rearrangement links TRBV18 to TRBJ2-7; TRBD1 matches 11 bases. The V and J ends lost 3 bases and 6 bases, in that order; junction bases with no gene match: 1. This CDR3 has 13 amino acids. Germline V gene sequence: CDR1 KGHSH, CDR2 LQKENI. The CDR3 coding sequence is TGTGCCAGCTCACCGGGGACAGGGGGCGAGCAGTACTTC. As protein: CASSPGTGGEQYF.

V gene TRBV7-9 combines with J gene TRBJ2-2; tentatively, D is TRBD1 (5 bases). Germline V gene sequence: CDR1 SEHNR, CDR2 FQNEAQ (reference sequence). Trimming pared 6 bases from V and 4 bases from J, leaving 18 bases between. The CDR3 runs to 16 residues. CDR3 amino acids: CASRPAEKGPTGELFF. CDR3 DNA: TGTGCCAGCAGGCCAGCCGAGAAGGGGCCCACCGGGGAGCTGTTTTTT.

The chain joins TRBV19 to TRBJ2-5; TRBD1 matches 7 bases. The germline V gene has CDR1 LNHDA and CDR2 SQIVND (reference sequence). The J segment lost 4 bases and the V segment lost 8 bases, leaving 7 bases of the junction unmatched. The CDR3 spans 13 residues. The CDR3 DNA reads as TGTGCCAGTGCCCGGGACAGAGTAGAGACCCAGTACTTC. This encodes CASARDRVETQYF.

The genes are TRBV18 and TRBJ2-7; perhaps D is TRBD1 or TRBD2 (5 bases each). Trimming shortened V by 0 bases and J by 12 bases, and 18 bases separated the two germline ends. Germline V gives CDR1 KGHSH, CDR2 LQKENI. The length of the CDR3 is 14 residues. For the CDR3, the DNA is TGTGCCAGCTCACCACCAGGGGTCCCGGGGTCCGTGTACTTC. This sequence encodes CASSPPGVPGSVYF.

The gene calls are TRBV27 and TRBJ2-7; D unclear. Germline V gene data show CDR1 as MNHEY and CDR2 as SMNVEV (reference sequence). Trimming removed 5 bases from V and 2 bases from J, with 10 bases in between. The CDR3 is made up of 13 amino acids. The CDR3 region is CASSPLDAYEQYF. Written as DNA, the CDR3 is TGTGCCAGCAGTCCGTTGGACGCCTACGAGCAGTACTTC.

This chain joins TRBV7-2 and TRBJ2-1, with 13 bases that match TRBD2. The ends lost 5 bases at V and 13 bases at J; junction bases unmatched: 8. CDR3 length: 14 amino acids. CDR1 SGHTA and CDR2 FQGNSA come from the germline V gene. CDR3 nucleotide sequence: TGTGCCAGCAGCGGTCGGACTAGCGGGAGTGATCAGTTCTTC. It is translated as CASSGRTSGSDQFF.

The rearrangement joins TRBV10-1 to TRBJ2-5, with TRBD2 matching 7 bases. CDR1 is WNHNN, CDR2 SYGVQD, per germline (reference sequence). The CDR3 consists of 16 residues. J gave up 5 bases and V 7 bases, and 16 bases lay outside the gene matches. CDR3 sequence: CASTRVGGLELETQYF. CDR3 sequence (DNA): TGCGCCAGCACTCGAGTAGGCGGACTAGAGCTGGAGACCCAGTACTTC.

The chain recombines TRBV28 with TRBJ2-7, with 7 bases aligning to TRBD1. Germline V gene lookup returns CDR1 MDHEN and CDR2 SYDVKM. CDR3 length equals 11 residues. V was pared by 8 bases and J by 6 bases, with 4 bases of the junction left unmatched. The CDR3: CASQTGFEQYF. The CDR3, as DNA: TGTGCCAGCCAGACAGGGTTCGAGCAGTACTTC.

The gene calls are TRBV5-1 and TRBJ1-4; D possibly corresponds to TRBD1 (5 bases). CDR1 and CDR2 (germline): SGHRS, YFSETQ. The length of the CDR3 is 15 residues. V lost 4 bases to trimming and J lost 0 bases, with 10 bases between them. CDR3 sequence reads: CASSPGLSTNEKLFF. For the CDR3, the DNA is TGCGCCAGCAGCCCGGGGCTATCAACTAATGAAAAACTGTTTTTT.

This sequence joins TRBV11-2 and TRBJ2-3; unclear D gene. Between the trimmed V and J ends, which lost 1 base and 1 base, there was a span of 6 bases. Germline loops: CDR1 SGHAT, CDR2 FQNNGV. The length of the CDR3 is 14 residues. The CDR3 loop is CASSLVVRTDTQYF. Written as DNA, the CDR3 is TGTGCCAGCAGCTTAGTAGTACGCACAGATACGCAGTATTTT.

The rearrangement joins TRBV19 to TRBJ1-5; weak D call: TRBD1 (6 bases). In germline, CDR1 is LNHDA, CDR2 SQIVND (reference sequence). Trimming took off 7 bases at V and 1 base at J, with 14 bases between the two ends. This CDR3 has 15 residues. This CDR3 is CASTGGGWSNQPQHF. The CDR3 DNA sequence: TGTGCCAGTACCGGAGGGGGGTGGAGCAATCAGCCCCAGCATTTT.

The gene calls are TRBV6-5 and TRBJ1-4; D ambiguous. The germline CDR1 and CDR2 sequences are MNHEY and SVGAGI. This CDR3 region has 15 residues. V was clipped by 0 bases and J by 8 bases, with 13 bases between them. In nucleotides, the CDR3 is TGTGCCAGCAGTTACTCACCGGCTACACAGGAAAAACTGTTTTTT. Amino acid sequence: CASSYSPATQEKLFF.

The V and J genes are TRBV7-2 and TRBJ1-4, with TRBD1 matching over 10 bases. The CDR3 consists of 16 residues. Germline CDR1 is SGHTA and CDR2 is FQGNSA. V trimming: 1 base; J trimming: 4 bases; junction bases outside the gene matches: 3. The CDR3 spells CASSLGQGARNEKLFF. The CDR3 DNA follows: TGTGCCAGCAGCTTAGGACAGGGGGCGCGTAATGAAAAACTGTTTTTT.